Listed here are 32 T cell receptor beta chains from one sample, sequenced in a study of cytomegalovirus exposure and HLA in healthy donors. Primers for the PCR totalled 60 Vbeta and 13 Jbeta. The method was immunoSEQ multiplex PCR; TCRdb's version includes in-frame clones alone and lacks a portion of them. The sample yields 150,000 to 200,000 clones, around 86% seen once. Sequencing was carried out using PBMCs. These receptors originate from a human donor in good health.

The chain recombines TRBV9 with TRBJ2-5, with D unclear. CDR1 and CDR2 from the germline V gene are SGDLS and YYNGEE. V was pared by 0 bases and J by 2 bases, with 11 bases between. This CDR3 has 15 amino acids. As DNA, the CDR3 is TGTGCCAGCAGCGTAGGAGCCTCCCCACAAGAGACCCAGTACTTC. Amino acids: CASSVGASPQETQYF.

This clone was counted a single time. The rearrangement uses TRBV5-4 and TRBJ2-7; 7 nucleotides match TRBD1. V lost 4 bases, J lost 1 base, and 5 bases stayed unmatched. CDR3 length: 14 residues. Germline V lookup: CDR1 SGHNT, CDR2 YYREEE (reference sequence). The CDR3 DNA follows: TGTGCCAGCAGCCGGGGACAGCTATCCTACGAGCAGTACTTC. It encodes CASSRGQLSYEQYF.

The V gene is TRBV15, the J gene TRBJ1-5; the D is unclear. Germline V gene data show CDR1 as LNHNV and CDR2 as YYDKDF (reference sequence). V was pared by 1 base and J by 8 bases, with 12 bases between. This CDR3 is 14 amino acids long. The CDR3 nucleotides are TGTGCCACCAGCAGAGCTTTCGGGTCGGAGCCCCAGCATTTT. Its translation is CATSRAFGSEPQHF.

This chain links TRBV4-3 with TRBJ1-5; no firm D call. The CDR3 runs to 14 residues. The V and J ends lost 1 base and 3 bases respectively, with 7 bases between them. The germline V gene encodes CDR1 LGHNA and CDR2 YSLEER. In nucleotides, the CDR3 is TGCGCCAGCAGCCAAGGCGGAATCAATCAGCCCCAGCATTTT. Translated, it gives CASSQGGINQPQHF.

The chain joins TRBV19 to TRBJ2-1; 12 nucleotides line up with TRBD1. Germline CDR1 LNHDA, CDR2 SQIVND (reference sequence). The CDR3 is 15 residues long. V trimming: 6 bases; J trimming: 8 bases; junction bases outside the gene matches: 8. The CDR3 region has the DNA TGTGCCAGTAGAGCGGGACAGGGGGCGTCGGATGAGCAGTTCTTC. This codes for CASRAGQGASDEQFF.

The chain joins TRBV7-3 to TRBJ1-2, with 7 bases lining up with TRBD1. The CDR3 has 15 residues. J was trimmed by 2 bases and V by 2 bases; bases with no gene match: 5. CDR1 and CDR2 from the germline V gene are SGHTA and FQGTGA. CDR3 protein: CASSLRQGGNYGYTF. CDR3 bases: TGTGCCAGCAGCTTACGACAGGGCGGCAACTATGGCTACACCTTC.

In DNA form, the CDR3 reads TGCAGCGCCGGACAGGGAGGGAGAACTGAAGCTTTCTTT. It translates to CSAGQGGRTEAFF. The V call is TRBV29-1, the J call TRBJ1-1; 8 bases fit TRBD1. The germline V gene encodes CDR1 SQVTM and CDR2 ANQGSEA. Trimming cost V 7 bases and J 5 bases; bases outside gene matches: 9. The CDR3 runs to 13 residues. Full variable domain (rest looked up from reference TRBV29-1 and TRBJ1-1): SAVISQKPSRDICQRGTSLTIQCQVDSQVTMMFWYRQQPGQSLTLIATANQGSEATYESGFVIDKFPISRPNLTFSTLTVSNMSPEDSSIYLCSAGQGGRTEAFFGQGTRLTVV.

This clone has just one count. This chain joins TRBV7-2 and TRBJ2-7; the D gene is possibly TRBD2 (5 bases). The better agreement between TRBJ2-1 and the DNA end casts doubt on the J call. Germline assignment: CDR1 SGHTA and CDR2 FQGNSA. The CDR3 totals 15 residues. The CDR3: CASSFSGVSYNEQFF. The CDR3 DNA follows: TGTGCCAGCAGCTTTTCCGGGGTTTCCTACAATGAGCAGTTCTTC.

The chain has TRBV25-1 and TRBJ1-6; maybe TRBD1 (5 bases). CDR1 is MGHDK and CDR2 is SYGVNS in the germline V gene. Trimming shortened V by 5 bases and J by 9 bases, and 14 bases separated the two germline ends. The CDR3 runs 14 residues. CDR3 protein: CASSKREQGSPLHF. Written as DNA, the CDR3 is TGTGCCAGCAGTAAACGGGAGCAGGGTTCACCCCTCCACTTT.

This clone was counted once. This chain links TRBV5-1 with TRBJ2-3; possibly TRBD2 for D (6 bases). V was trimmed by 4 bases and J by 2 bases, leaving 17 bases between them. From germline, CDR1 is SGHRS and CDR2 YFSETQ. The CDR3 covers 16 residues. CDR3 nucleotide sequence: TGCGCCAGCAGCCGGGGCGGGGTTGGAGACACAGATACGCAGTATTTT. This codes for CASSRGGVGDTDTQYF.

The CDR3, as DNA: TGTGCCAGCAGCCAACGGGAGGGTTATTACGAGCAGTACTTC. Residues: CASSQREGYYEQYF. The rearrangement uses TRBV5-5 and TRBJ2-7; 8 bases are a match to TRBD2. J gave up 4 bases and V 4 bases, and 7 bases lay outside the gene matches. The germline V gene encodes CDR1 SGHKS and CDR2 YYEKEE (reference sequence). This CDR3 is 14 amino acids long.

This clone was seen once. V is TRBV4-1 and J is TRBJ2-1; 10 nucleotides agree with TRBD2. After removal of 1 base from V and 8 bases from J, the junction contained 5 bases not matched to a gene. The length of the CDR3 is 15 residues. Germline-derived CDR1 and CDR2 are MGHRA and YSYEKL. The chain's CDR3 is CASSQGPSGGDEQFF. Here the CDR3 DNA reads TGCGCCAGCAGCCAAGGTCCTAGCGGGGGAGATGAGCAGTTCTTC.

The chain carries TRBV5-5 and TRBJ2-1, with 10 bases matching TRBD2. This CDR3 is built from 16 residues. V lost 4 bases, J lost 7 bases, and 11 bases stayed unmatched. The germline gives CDR1 SGHKS, CDR2 YYEKEE (reference sequence). CDR3 region: CASSHESGGAENEQFF. In DNA form, the CDR3 reads TGTGCCAGCAGCCATGAAAGCGGGGGGGCCGAGAATGAGCAGTTCTTC.

The V and J genes are TRBV10-3 and TRBJ2-5; 9 nucleotides agree with TRBD1. The CDR3 loop spans 16 amino acids. Germline V gives CDR1 ENHRY, CDR2 SYGVKD. J gave up 5 bases and V 3 bases, and 10 bases lay outside the gene matches. CDR3 protein: CAISENPGQGGETQYF. Here the CDR3 DNA reads TGTGCCATCAGTGAAAATCCGGGACAGGGTGGCGAGACCCAGTACTTC.

The sample holds a few counts of this clone. The chain has TRBV15 and TRBJ2-5; D is uncertain. CDR1 LNHNV and CDR2 YYDKDF come from the germline V gene (reference sequence). V was trimmed by 2 bases and J by 4 bases, leaving 14 bases between them. The CDR3 length is 15 residues. The CDR3, as DNA: TGTGCCACCAGCAGATCGCTCTCGCAGTTAGAGACCCAGTACTTC. It translates to CATSRSLSQLETQYF.

The chain has TRBV5-1 and TRBJ1-2, with TRBD1 matching 7 bases. The CDR3 covers 17 residues. V lost 4 bases and J lost 5; bases outside the gene matches: 17. The germline V gene encodes CDR1 SGHRS and CDR2 YFSETQ. This chain's CDR3 is CASSAALFFSGGYGYTF. In DNA form, the CDR3 reads TGCGCCAGCAGCGCTGCCTTGTTTTTTTCAGGGGGGTATGGCTACACCTTC.

The chain employs TRBV5-6 and TRBJ1-6; D remains ambiguous. CDR1 and CDR2 (germline): SGHDT, YYEEEE. CDR3 length equals 15 residues. V lost 4 bases, J lost 8 bases, and 16 bases lay in between. This CDR3 reads CASSPLGKGDSPLHF. CDR3 nucleotides: TGTGCCAGCAGCCCACTCGGAAAAGGAGATTCACCCCTCCACTTT.

The V call is TRBV6-6, the J call TRBJ1-2; TRBD1 matches at 9 bases. The CDR3 length is 15 residues. Germline-derived CDR1 and CDR2 are MNHNY and SVGAGI (reference sequence). The V gene end was trimmed by 0 bases and the J gene end by 2 bases; junction bases not matched to a gene: 1. This CDR3 is CASSYSGQGNYGYTF. DNA of the CDR3: TGTGCCAGCAGTTACTCCGGACAGGGGAACTATGGCTACACCTTC.

The chain uses TRBV4-2 and TRBJ1-1; 11 bases align to TRBD1. The CDR3 is made up of 21 amino acids. V was clipped by 0 bases and J by 1 base; unmatched bases: 16. Germline loops: CDR1 LGHNA, CDR2 YNFKEQ. The CDR3 spells CASSQETRRDRGGYRNTEAFF. DNA for the CDR3: TGTGCCAGCAGCCAAGAAACAAGACGGGACAGGGGGGGATATAGGAACACTGAAGCTTTCTTT.

The chain joins TRBV6-1 to TRBJ2-3; perhaps TRBD2 as D (6 bases). The V end lost 6 bases, the J end lost 3 bases, and 13 bases lay between the germline ends. This CDR3 region has 14 residues. Per the germline V gene, CDR1 is MNHNS and CDR2 is SASEGT. CDR3 coding DNA: TGTGCCAGCAGAGGGACTGCCGAGACAGATACGCAGTATTTT. Protein sequence: CASRGTAETDTQYF.

This chain joins TRBV14 and TRBJ2-1; tentative D call: TRBD2 (5 bases). The V end lost 0 bases, the J end lost 8 bases, and 11 bases lay between the germline ends. Germline V gives CDR1 SGHDN, CDR2 FVKESK. This CDR3 contains 14 residues. For the CDR3, the DNA is TGTGCCAGCAGCCAAGATTCGAGCGGATATGAGCAGTTCTTC. Protein product: CASSQDSSGYEQFF.

A few counts support this clone. The chain employs TRBV7-8 and TRBJ2-7; D is perhaps TRBD1 (6 bases). Germline V lookup: CDR1 SGHVS, CDR2 FQNEAQ. Trimming cost V 1 base and J 3 bases, with 13 bases left between them. The CDR3 totals 15 residues. The CDR3, as DNA: TGTGCCAGCAGCTTAGAATCAGGGGTGTACTACGAGCAGTACTTC. Protein sequence: CASSLESGVYYEQYF.

The gene calls are TRBV5-6 and TRBJ1-3; D is possibly TRBD1 (5 bases). The CDR3 is 14 residues long. V was clipped by 0 bases and J by 4 bases, with 8 bases between them. Germline V gives CDR1 SGHDT, CDR2 YYEEEE. DNA of the CDR3: TGTGCCAGCAGCTTGGTACAGGCGGGAAACACCATATATTTT. As protein: CASSLVQAGNTIYF.

The J gene is TRBJ1-2, the V gene TRBV9; TRBD1 matches 7 bases. CDR1 and CDR2 (germline): SGDLS, YYNGEE. Trimming removed 7 bases from V and 0 bases from J; junction bases left unmatched: 3. This CDR3 comprises 13 residues. CDR3 sequence reads: CASRTGANYGYTF. The CDR3 DNA follows: TGTGCCAGCCGGACAGGAGCTAACTATGGCTACACCTTC.

The gene calls are TRBV9 and TRBJ1-5; possibly TRBD1 for D (6 bases). Trimming removed 3 bases from V and 1 base from J, with 14 bases in between. This CDR3 is 16 amino acids long. CDR1 is SGDLS and CDR2 is YYNGEE in the germline V gene. The CDR3 sequence is CASSGGPGESNQPQHF. As DNA, the CDR3 is TGTGCCAGCAGCGGGGGGCCCGGGGAAAGCAATCAGCCCCAGCATTTT.

This clone has just one count. V is TRBV5-6 and J is TRBJ1-1, with 9 bases matching TRBD1. Germline trimming cut 7 bases from V and 6 bases from J; bases unmatched to any gene: 13. The CDR3 totals 15 residues. The germline V gene has CDR1 SGHDT and CDR2 YYEEEE. This CDR3 reads CASGTPGTGIAEAFF. As DNA, the CDR3 is TGTGCCAGCGGTACCCCCGGGACAGGGATCGCTGAAGCTTTCTTT.

The rearrangement links TRBV2 to TRBJ2-5, with 8 bases fitting TRBD2. The CDR3 length is 19 residues. The germline gives CDR1 SNHLY, CDR2 FYNNEI. The J segment lost 5 bases and the V segment lost 3 bases, leaving 20 bases of the junction unmatched. DNA for the CDR3: TGTGCCAGCAGTGAGACCGCGGGGGGAGAGGTCGCCATGTGGGAGACCCAGTACTTC. Amino acids: CASSETAGGEVAMWETQYF.

The rearrangement links TRBV2 to TRBJ1-1; tentatively, D is TRBD1 (6 bases). V shed 2 bases and J shed 5 bases, with 12 bases lying between them. Germline CDR1 SNHLY, CDR2 FYNNEI. CDR3 length equals 14 residues. DNA of the CDR3: TGTGCCAGCAGTGAATGGACAGACGGAACTGAAGCTTTCTTT. Its translation: CASSEWTDGTEAFF. Together with reference TRBV2 and TRBJ1-1, the CDR3 gives the full variable domain: EPEVTQTPSHQVTQMGQEVILRCVPISNHLYFYWYRQILGQKVEFLVSFYNNEISEKSEIFDDQFSVERPDGSNFTLKIRSTKLEDSAMYFCASSEWTDGTEAFFGQGTRLTVV.

V gene TRBV15 combines with J gene TRBJ2-5, with D possibly being TRBD2 (5 bases). The germline gives CDR1 LNHNV, CDR2 YYDKDF (reference sequence). The CDR3 covers 15 residues. V was clipped by 3 bases and J by 0 bases, with 11 bases between them. The CDR3 here is CATSRATGYQETQYF. CDR3 nucleotide sequence: TGTGCCACCAGCAGGGCAACGGGGTACCAAGAGACCCAGTACTTC.

This chain joins TRBV19 and TRBJ2-1; 9 nucleotides align to TRBD1. There are 16 residues in the CDR3. CDR1 and CDR2 from the germline V gene are LNHDA and SQIVND (reference sequence). Trimming removed 7 bases from V and 6 bases from J; junction bases left unmatched: 13. The CDR3 sequence: CASTPLGTGRTNEQFF. The CDR3 DNA follows: TGTGCCAGTACCCCCCTAGGGACAGGGAGGACCAATGAGCAGTTCTTC. Drawing the rest from reference TRBV19 and TRBJ2-1, the complete variable domain is DGGITQSPKYLFRKEGQNVTLSCEQNLNHDAMYWYRQDPGQGLRLIYYSQIVNDFQKGDIAEGYSVSREKKESFPLTVTSAQKNPTAFYLCASTPLGTGRTNEQFFGPGTRLTVL.

The chain couples TRBV5-6 to TRBJ2-3, with 16 bases that match TRBD2. The germline CDR1 and CDR2 sequences are SGHDT and YYEEEE. Trimming at V came to 4 bases and at J to 2 bases, leaving 4 bases not matched to a gene. The CDR3 sequence is 17 residues long. CDR3 DNA sequence: TGTGCCAGCAGCAGCGGGACTAGCGGGGGGGTCACAGATACGCAGTATTTT. As protein: CASSSGTSGGVTDTQYF.

V gene TRBV25-1 combines with J gene TRBJ2-7, with 8 bases fitting TRBD1. After removal of 6 bases from V and 5 bases from J, the junction contained 6 bases not matched to a gene. The CDR3 has 13 amino acids. In germline, CDR1 is MGHDK, CDR2 SYGVNS. The CDR3 loop is CASRDRGTDEQYF. CDR3 sequence (DNA): TGTGCCAGCAGAGACAGGGGTACGGACGAGCAGTACTTC.